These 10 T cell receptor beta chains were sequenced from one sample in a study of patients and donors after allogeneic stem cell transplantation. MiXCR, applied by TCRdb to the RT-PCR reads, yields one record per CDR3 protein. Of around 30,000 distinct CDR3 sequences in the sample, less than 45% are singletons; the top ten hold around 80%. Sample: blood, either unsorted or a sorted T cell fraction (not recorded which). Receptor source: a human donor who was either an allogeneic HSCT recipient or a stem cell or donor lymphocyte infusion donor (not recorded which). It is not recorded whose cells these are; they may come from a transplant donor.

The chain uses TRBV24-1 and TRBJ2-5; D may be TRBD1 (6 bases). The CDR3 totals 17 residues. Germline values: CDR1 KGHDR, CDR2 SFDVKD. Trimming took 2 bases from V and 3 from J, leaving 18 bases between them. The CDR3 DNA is TGTGCCACCAGTGATTCCTTGGGAGACAGGAGAGAAGAGACCCAGTACTTC. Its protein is CATSDSLGDRREETQYF.

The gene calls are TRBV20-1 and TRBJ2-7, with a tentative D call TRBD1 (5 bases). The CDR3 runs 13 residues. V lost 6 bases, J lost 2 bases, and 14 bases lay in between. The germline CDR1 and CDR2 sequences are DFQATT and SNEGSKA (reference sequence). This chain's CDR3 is CSAKDKIAYEQYF. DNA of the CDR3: TGCAGTGCCAAGGACAAGATCGCCTACGAGCAGTACTTC.

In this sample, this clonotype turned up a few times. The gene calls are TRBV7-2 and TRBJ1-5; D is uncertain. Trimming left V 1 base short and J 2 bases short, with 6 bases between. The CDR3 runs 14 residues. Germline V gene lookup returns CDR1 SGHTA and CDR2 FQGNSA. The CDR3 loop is CASSLVEGNQPQHF. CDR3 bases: TGTGCCAGCAGCTTAGTAGAGGGCAATCAGCCCCAGCATTTT.

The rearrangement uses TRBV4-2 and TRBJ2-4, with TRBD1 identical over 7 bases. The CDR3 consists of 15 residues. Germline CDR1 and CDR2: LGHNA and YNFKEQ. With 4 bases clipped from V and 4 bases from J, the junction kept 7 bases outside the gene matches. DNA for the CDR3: TGTGCCAGCAGCCCCGTCTTGACAGGGAAAAACATTCAGTACTTC. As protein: CASSPVLTGKNIQYF.

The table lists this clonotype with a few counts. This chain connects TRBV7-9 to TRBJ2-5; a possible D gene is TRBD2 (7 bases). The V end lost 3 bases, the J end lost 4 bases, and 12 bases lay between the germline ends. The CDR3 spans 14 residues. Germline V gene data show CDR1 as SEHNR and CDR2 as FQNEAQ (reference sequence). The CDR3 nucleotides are TGTGCCAGCAGCTTGGGGGGGGCCCCAGAGACCCAGTACTTC. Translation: CASSLGGAPETQYF.

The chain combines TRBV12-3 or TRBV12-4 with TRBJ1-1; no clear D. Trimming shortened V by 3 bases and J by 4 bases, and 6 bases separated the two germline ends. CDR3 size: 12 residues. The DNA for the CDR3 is TGTGCCAGCAGTTTCGGAGGCACTGAAGCTTTCTTT. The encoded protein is CASSFGGTEAFF.

The CDR3 DNA follows: TGTGCCAGCAGCTTAGATTGGGCGGGCGAAGAGACCCAGTACTTC. This sequence encodes CASSLDWAGEETQYF. The chain combines TRBV11-2 with TRBJ2-5; weak D call: TRBD2 (5 bases). V was pared by 0 bases and J by 3 bases, with 11 bases between. The CDR3 extends over 15 amino acids. Germline CDR1 reads SGHAT; CDR2 reads FQNNGV.

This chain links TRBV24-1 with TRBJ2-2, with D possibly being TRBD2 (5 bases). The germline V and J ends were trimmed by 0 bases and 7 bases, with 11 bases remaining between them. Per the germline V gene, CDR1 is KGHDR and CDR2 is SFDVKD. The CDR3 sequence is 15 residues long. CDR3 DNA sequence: TGTGCCACCAGTGATTTGGAGGAGGTACGCGGGGAGCTGTTTTTT. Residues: CATSDLEEVRGELFF.

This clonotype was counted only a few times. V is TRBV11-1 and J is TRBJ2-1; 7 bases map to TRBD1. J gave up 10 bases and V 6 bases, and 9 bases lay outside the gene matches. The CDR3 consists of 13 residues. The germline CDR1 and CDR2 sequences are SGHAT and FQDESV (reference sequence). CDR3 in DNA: TGTGCCAGCAGTTCACAGGGGTTAAGGGAGCAGTTCTTC. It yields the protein CASSSQGLREQFF.

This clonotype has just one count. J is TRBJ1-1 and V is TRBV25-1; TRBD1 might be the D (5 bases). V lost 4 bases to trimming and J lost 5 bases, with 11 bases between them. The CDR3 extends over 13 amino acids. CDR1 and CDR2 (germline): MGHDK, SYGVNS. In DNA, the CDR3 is TGTGCCAGCAGTGGGGGACGGTGGACTGAAGCTTTCTTT. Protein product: CASSGGRWTEAFF.